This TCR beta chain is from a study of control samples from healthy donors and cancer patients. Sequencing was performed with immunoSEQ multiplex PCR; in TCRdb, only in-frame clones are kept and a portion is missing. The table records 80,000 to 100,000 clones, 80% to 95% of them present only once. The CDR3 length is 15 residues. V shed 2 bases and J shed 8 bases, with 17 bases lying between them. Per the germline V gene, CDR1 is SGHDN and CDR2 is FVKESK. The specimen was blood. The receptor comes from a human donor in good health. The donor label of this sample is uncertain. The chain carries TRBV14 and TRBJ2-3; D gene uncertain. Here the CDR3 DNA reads TGTGCCAGCAGCCAACTGAGCAGCTCCGCCGGTACGCAGTATTTT. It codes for CASSQLSSSAGTQYF.